The next 23 T cell receptor beta chains were all read from a single sample in a study of blood T cell repertoires in COVID-19. Profiled with immunoSEQ multiplex PCR; TCRdb holds only in-frame clones, not every one. Here the sample spans 200,000 to 250,000 clones, about 86% being singletons. The sequenced sample was peripheral blood. All receptors come from a man older than 75 with acute or convalescent COVID-19.

The chain links TRBV29-1 to TRBJ2-7, with 7 bases lining up with TRBD2. The CDR3 covers 13 residues. Per germline, CDR1 SQVTM and CDR2 ANQGSEA. V dropped 4 bases and J dropped 0; count of bases not matched to a gene: 3. The CDR3 loop reads CSVARGTSYEQYF. The DNA of the CDR3 is TGCAGCGTTGCGCGGGGGACCTCCTACGAGCAGTACTTC.

V usage is TRBV4-3 and J usage is TRBJ2-1, with D possibly being TRBD1 (8 bases). Trimming left V 0 bases short and J 8 bases short, with 14 bases between. The CDR3 has 15 residues. Per the germline V gene, CDR1 is LGHNA and CDR2 is YSLEER. The CDR3 loop reads CASSQETGGVDEQFF. Here the CDR3 DNA reads TGCGCCAGCAGCCAAGAAACAGGGGGGGTAGATGAGCAGTTCTTC.

This rearrangement joins TRBV3-1 (or the pseudogene TRBV3-2) to TRBJ2-3, with 7 bases identical to TRBD2. The CDR3 consists of 18 residues. Germline V gene sequence: CDR1 LGHDT, CDR2 YNNKEL (reference sequence). The trim removed 4 bases at V and 5 bases at J, leaving 18 bases unmatched. The CDR3 DNA reads TGTGCCAGCAGCCGCCCTACTCCATGGCGGGAGTGGGTAGATACGCAGTATTTT. This gives the protein CASSRPTPWREWVDTQYF.

The CDR3, as DNA: TGTGCCAGCAGTTACTCGAAGTCCATTGGAGGTGAGCAGTTCTTC. Translation gives CASSYSKSIGGEQFF. V and J are TRBV6-5 and TRBJ2-1, with a tentative D call TRBD2 (5 bases). The V end lost 0 bases, the J end lost 9 bases, and 15 bases lay between the germline ends. This CDR3 has 15 amino acids. CDR1 and CDR2 from the germline V gene are MNHEY and SVGAGI.

The chain has TRBV19 and TRBJ2-7; TRBD1 matches at 9 bases. Germline assignment: CDR1 LNHDA and CDR2 SQIVND (reference sequence). The CDR3 loop spans 13 amino acids. Unmatched junction bases numbered 6, after V lost 7 bases and J lost 5 bases. Written as DNA, the CDR3 is TGTGCCAGTACCTCAGGACAGGGGAACGAGCAGTACTTC. Translating gives CASTSGQGNEQYF.

V and J are TRBV5-6 and TRBJ1-2; perhaps TRBD1 as D (5 bases). This CDR3 is built from 14 residues. Trimming shortened V by 3 bases and J by 4 bases, and 13 bases separated the two germline ends. The V gene's germline CDR1 is SGHDT and CDR2 YYEEEE. The CDR3 loop is CASSSGGTSYGYTF. The CDR3 DNA reads as TGTGCCAGCAGCTCGGGGGGGACGTCCTATGGCTACACCTTC.

The gene calls are TRBV11-2 and TRBJ2-7, with D tentatively TRBD1 (6 bases). This CDR3 is built from 11 residues. Germline V gives CDR1 SGHAT, CDR2 FQNNGV. V was pared by 5 bases and J by 5 bases, with 7 bases between. CDR3 protein: CASSTGNEQYF. CDR3 nucleotide sequence: TGTGCCAGCAGCACAGGGAACGAGCAGTACTTC.

The chain has TRBV7-8 and TRBJ1-4; a weak D match, TRBD1 (5 bases). The germline V gene has CDR1 SGHVS and CDR2 FQNEAQ. This CDR3 has 18 residues. Trimming shortened V by 3 bases and J by 6 bases, and 23 bases separated the two germline ends. The CDR3 DNA reads TGTGCCAGCAGCTTTGGGCCAGTTCTACAAACGGGGGATGAAAAACTGTTTTTT. This codes for CASSFGPVLQTGDEKLFF.

The chain recombines TRBV5-1 with TRBJ2-3; 10 bases match TRBD1. The CDR3 spans 16 residues. Germline loops: CDR1 SGHRS, CDR2 YFSETQ. With V trimmed by 4 bases and J by 3 bases, 8 bases remained unmatched. The CDR3 sequence is CASSTTGTGATDTQYF. In nucleotides, the CDR3 is TGCGCCAGCAGCACCACCGGGACAGGGGCAACAGATACGCAGTATTTT. The variable domain in full, with the rest retrieved from reference TRBV5-1 and TRBJ2-3, is KAGVTQTPRYLIKTRGQQVTLSCSPISGHRSVSWYQQTPGQGLQFLFEYFSETQRNKGNFPGRFSGRQFSNSRSEMNVSTLELGDSALYLCASSTTGTGATDTQYFGPGTRLTVL.

The chain recombines TRBV9 with TRBJ2-7; TRBD1 aligns across 12 bases. J lost 7 bases, V lost 3 bases, and 11 bases had no gene match. This CDR3 is 16 amino acids long. Germline lookup yields CDR1 SGDLS and CDR2 YYNGEE. The CDR3 region has the DNA TGTGCCAGCAGCGCCGAACCGGGACAGGGGGCGAAGGAGCAGTACTTC. Its protein product is CASSAEPGQGAKEQYF.

The V gene is TRBV28, the J gene TRBJ2-7; weak D call: TRBD1 (6 bases). Trimming cost V 6 bases and J 1 base, with 22 bases left between them. The CDR3 length is 17 residues. The germline V gene encodes CDR1 MDHEN and CDR2 SYDVKM. CDR3 bases: TGTGCCAGCAGCTCCGGCACTAGGGGGATCTTTTCCTACGAGCAGTACTTC. Translating gives CASSSGTRGIFSYEQYF.

This clone came up once. The chain joins TRBV7-7 to TRBJ2-7, with 16 bases fitting TRBD2. The V gene's germline CDR1 is SSHAT and CDR2 FNYEAQ (reference sequence). Trimming took 3 bases from V and 2 from J; bases not matched to a gene: 7. The CDR3 runs to 18 residues. The CDR3 spells CASSLGTSGGASTYEQYF. Here the CDR3 DNA reads TGTGCCAGCAGCTTGGGGACTAGCGGGGGGGCATCAACCTACGAGCAGTACTTC.

This chain connects TRBV19 to TRBJ1-4; D call uncertain. The CDR3 runs 14 residues. Trimming took 2 bases from V and 3 from J, leaving 7 bases between them. From germline, CDR1 is LNHDA and CDR2 SQIVND (reference sequence). In DNA, the CDR3 is TGTGCCAGTAGTATAACGGGGTCTAATGAAAAACTGTTTTTT. Its protein is CASSITGSNEKLFF.

V is TRBV3-1 (or the pseudogene TRBV3-2) and J is TRBJ2-7; possible D gene TRBD1, 5 bases. The germline V gene has CDR1 LGHDT and CDR2 YNNKEL (reference sequence). The CDR3 has 14 amino acids. Trimming removed 3 bases from V and 3 bases from J, with 12 bases in between. The DNA of the CDR3 is TGTGCCAGCAGCCAGACTCAGGGAAACTACGAGCAGTACTTC. This encodes CASSQTQGNYEQYF.

The CDR3 protein is CATRPGWNTIYF. The CDR3 DNA is TGTGCCACCCGACCAGGCTGGAACACCATATATTTT. The V call is TRBV6-6, the J call TRBJ1-3; D unclear. The germline V gene encodes CDR1 MNHNY and CDR2 SVGAGI (reference sequence). V was trimmed by 10 bases and J by 7 bases, leaving 14 bases between them. There are 12 residues in the CDR3.

J is TRBJ1-3 and V is TRBV6-5; D remains unclear. V was trimmed by 8 bases and J by 3 bases, leaving 8 bases between them. Germline V gene lookup returns CDR1 MNHEY and CDR2 SVGAGI. The CDR3 has 12 residues. The CDR3 region is CASGLNGNTIYF. The CDR3, as DNA: TGTGCCAGCGGACTTAATGGAAACACCATATATTTT.

This clone was seen only once. The identical CDR3 is also encoded by other nucleotide sequences in the sample. This chain connects TRBV7-2 to TRBJ1-5, with D perhaps TRBD1 (6 bases). Germline CDR1 and CDR2: SGHTA and FQGNSA. Trimming removed 0 bases from V and 4 bases from J, with 16 bases in between. This CDR3 region has 17 residues. CDR3 coding DNA: TGTGCCAGCAGCTTAGCGCTGGGGGGGGCGGGTAATCAGCCCCAGCATTTT. Its protein is CASSLALGGAGNQPQHF.

The V and J genes are TRBV28 and TRBJ2-7; 9 nucleotides match TRBD2. CDR1 is MDHEN, CDR2 SYDVKM, per germline. V was pared by 7 bases and J by 3 bases, with 13 bases of the junction left unmatched. The length of the CDR3 is 16 residues. The CDR3 loop is CASNFLSGTSSYEQYF. The CDR3 bases are TGTGCCAGCAATTTTCTGTCCGGGACTAGCAGCTACGAGCAGTACTTC.

This rearrangement joins TRBV5-6 to TRBJ2-3; 9 bases fit TRBD2. This CDR3 contains 15 residues. CDR1 SGHDT and CDR2 YYEEEE come from the germline V gene. Trimming took 3 bases from V and 5 from J; bases not matched to a gene: 7. The CDR3: CASSYLSGSGDTQYF. For the CDR3, the DNA is TGTGCCAGCAGCTACCTTAGCGGGAGTGGAGATACGCAGTATTTT.

The chain links TRBV6-6 to TRBJ1-1; maybe TRBD1 (5 bases). This CDR3 region has 16 residues. The germline V gene encodes CDR1 MNHNY and CDR2 SVGAGI (reference sequence). Between the trimmed V and J ends, which lost 2 bases and 4 bases, there was a span of 17 bases. CDR3 sequence reads: CASSYGRGRSGTEAFF. DNA for the CDR3: TGTGCCAGCAGTTACGGGCGGGGGAGGTCTGGCACTGAAGCTTTCTTT.

The chain combines TRBV28 with TRBJ1-1, with TRBD1 matching 8 bases. The V and J ends lost 7 bases and 5 bases, in that order; junction bases with no gene match: 9. The CDR3 contains 14 residues. In germline, CDR1 is MDHEN, CDR2 SYDVKM. As DNA, the CDR3 is TGTGCCAGCACAAACAGGGGGTTCAAAACTGAAGCTTTCTTT. Translating it yields CASTNRGFKTEAFF.

The CDR3 sequence: CASSQGGIGYGYTF. CDR3 in DNA: TGTGCCAGCAGCCAAGGGGGCATCGGCTATGGCTACACCTTC. This rearrangement joins TRBV6-5 to TRBJ1-2; 7 bases are shared with TRBD1. Trimming at V came to 6 bases and at J to 4 bases, leaving 8 bases not matched to a gene. Germline CDR1 MNHEY, CDR2 SVGAGI. The CDR3 totals 14 residues.

The genes are TRBV5-1 and TRBJ2-4; weak D call: TRBD2 (6 bases). This CDR3 comprises 16 residues. Germline V gene lookup returns CDR1 SGHRS and CDR2 YFSETQ. V lost 5 bases, J lost 4 bases, and 19 bases lay in between. The CDR3 nucleotides read TGCGCCAGCAGAAGTTACGAGGGACTGGAGAAAAACATTCAGTACTTC. It specifies CASRSYEGLEKNIQYF.